Shown below are 27 T cell receptor beta chains from a single sample sequenced in a study of cytomegalovirus exposure and HLA in healthy donors. 60 Vbeta and 13 Jbeta primers were used in PCR. Clones were read by immunoSEQ multiplex PCR, and TCRdb kept only the in-frame ones, dropping some. The table has approximately 210,000 clones, roughly 78% seen once. Specimen: PBMCs. These receptors were taken from a girl aged 10 to 17 in good health and CMV-seropositive.

This clone showed up just once. The chain recombines TRBV29-1 with TRBJ2-7; 11 bases line up with TRBD1. Trimming took 6 bases from V and 0 from J; bases not matched to a gene: 13. The germline CDR1 and CDR2 sequences are SQVTM and ANQGSEA. There are 17 residues in the CDR3. The CDR3 is CSVGDRTGGPSSYEQYF. CDR3 DNA: TGCAGCGTAGGGGATCGGACAGGGGGCCCCTCCTCCTACGAGCAGTACTTC.

The chain uses TRBV7-9 and TRBJ1-1; maybe TRBD1 (6 bases). Trimming pared 5 bases from V and 8 bases from J, leaving 12 bases between. Looked up from germline, CDR1 is SEHNR and CDR2 is FQNEAQ (reference sequence). CDR3 length equals 12 residues. CDR3 loop: CASSPWTAEAFF. The DNA for the CDR3 is TGTGCCAGCAGCCCCTGGACAGCGGAAGCTTTCTTT.

The J gene is TRBJ2-5, the V gene TRBV14, with 10 bases identical to TRBD2. The V gene end was trimmed by 1 base and the J gene end by 0 bases; junction bases not matched to a gene: 8. Germline lookup yields CDR1 SGHDN and CDR2 FVKESK. The CDR3 sequence is 18 residues long. The CDR3 here is CASSQGWGLAGDQETQYF. CDR3 coding DNA: TGTGCCAGCAGCCAAGGATGGGGGCTAGCGGGGGACCAAGAGACCCAGTACTTC.

The chain uses TRBV9 and TRBJ2-3; D ambiguous. The germline CDR1 and CDR2 sequences are SGDLS and YYNGEE. V was cut by 0 bases and J by 4 bases, with 6 bases left in between. The CDR3 sequence is 13 residues long. The DNA of the CDR3 is TGTGCCAGCAGCGTAGGTCTCCCAGATACGCAGTATTTT. Translated: CASSVGLPDTQYF.

In this sample, this clone turned up once. The rearrangement joins TRBV6-1 to TRBJ2-2, with 7 bases aligning to TRBD2. Germline V gene sequence: CDR1 MNHNS, CDR2 SASEGT. This CDR3 contains 15 residues. After removal of 5 bases from V and 1 base from J, the junction contained 4 bases not matched to a gene. CDR3 sequence reads: CASSRRGENTGELFF. In DNA, the CDR3 is TGTGCCAGCAGTCGCCGGGGGGAGAACACCGGGGAGCTGTTTTTT.

The rearrangement joins TRBV29-1 to TRBJ1-1; D unresolved. The CDR3 loop spans 11 amino acids. Germline loops: CDR1 SQVTM, CDR2 ANQGSEA. Deletions cut 4 bases from V and 2 bases from J, with 5 bases between. CDR3: CSVGHNTEAFF. DNA for the CDR3: TGCAGCGTTGGACACAACACTGAAGCTTTCTTT.

This chain joins TRBV6-5 and TRBJ2-3, with TRBD2 matching 9 bases. The CDR3 covers 16 residues. Trimming removed 2 bases from V and 1 base from J; junction bases left unmatched: 4. The germline gives CDR1 MNHEY, CDR2 SVGAGI. CDR3 amino acids: CASSYSSSGGTDTQYF. The CDR3 bases are TGTGCCAGCAGTTACAGTTCTAGCGGGGGCACAGATACGCAGTATTTT.

The gene calls are TRBV6-5 and TRBJ1-5, with no clear D. The CDR3 is 13 residues long. Germline V lookup: CDR1 MNHEY, CDR2 SVGAGI. V shed 6 bases and J shed 9 bases, with 15 bases lying between them. The DNA of the CDR3 is TGTGCCAGCAGCCCCCAGACCGGACTGCCCCAGCATTTT. Amino acids: CASSPQTGLPQHF.

The chain employs TRBV7-9 and TRBJ1-2; TRBD1 matches 9 bases. Germline CDR1 reads SEHNR; CDR2 reads FQNEAQ (reference sequence). This CDR3 spans 14 amino acids. The V segment lost 5 bases and the J segment 4 bases; nucleotides outside the gene matches: 5. This chain's CDR3 is CASSPQGAAYGYTF. The CDR3 DNA is TGTGCCAGCAGCCCACAGGGGGCCGCCTATGGCTACACCTTC. Together with reference TRBV7-9 and TRBJ1-2, the CDR3 gives the full variable domain: DTGVSQNPRHKITKRGQNVTFRCDPISEHNRLYWYRQTLGQGPEFLTYFQNEAQLEKSRLLSDRFSAERPKGSFSTLEIQRTEQGDSAMYLCASSPQGAAYGYTFGSGTRLTVV.

The chain joins TRBV2 to TRBJ2-7, with D maybe TRBD2 (6 bases). Germline V gene data show CDR1 as SNHLY and CDR2 as FYNNEI. Trimming stripped 6 bases from V and 3 bases from J, with 9 bases between. This CDR3 is built from 12 residues. The CDR3 nucleotides are TGTGCCAGCAGGGGGACTCGCTACGAGCAGTACTTC. This sequence encodes CASRGTRYEQYF.

V is TRBV18 and J is TRBJ2-7; 8 nucleotides line up with TRBD1. The CDR3 is 14 amino acids. J gave up 3 bases and V 5 bases, and 6 bases lay outside the gene matches. The germline V gene encodes CDR1 KGHSH and CDR2 LQKENI. The CDR3 DNA sequence: TGTGCCAGCTCAGCAGAGGACAGGGACTACGAGCAGTACTTC. Its protein is CASSAEDRDYEQYF.

The chain employs TRBV4-3 and TRBJ1-5, with D perhaps matching TRBD1 (5 bases). This CDR3 region has 15 residues. Per the germline V gene, CDR1 is LGHNA and CDR2 is YSLEER. Trimming took off 4 bases at V and 10 bases at J, with 20 bases between the two ends. CDR3 residues: CASSPGAGGISPQHF. The CDR3 DNA sequence: TGCGCCAGCAGCCCTGGGGCCGGTGGAATCAGCCCCCAGCATTTT.

The chain combines TRBV11-3 with TRBJ2-1; D may be TRBD2 (6 bases). Germline V gives CDR1 SGHNT, CDR2 YENEEA. V lost 0 bases to trimming and J lost 8 bases, with 11 bases between them. The CDR3 totals 14 residues. CDR3 in amino acids: CASSLEGGLHEQFF. The CDR3 DNA reads as TGTGCCAGCAGCTTAGAGGGGGGTTTGCATGAGCAGTTCTTC.

This rearrangement joins TRBV5-1 to TRBJ2-5, with a tentative D call TRBD2 (6 bases). CDR3 length: 14 amino acids. V was trimmed by 4 bases and J by 5 bases, leaving 15 bases between them. CDR1 is SGHRS and CDR2 is YFSETQ in the germline V gene. The CDR3 region is CASSPGLPWETQYF. The CDR3 DNA reads TGCGCCAGCAGCCCTGGACTACCTTGGGAGACCCAGTACTTC.

This chain links TRBV7-9 with TRBJ2-1, with 9 bases identical to TRBD2. Germline-derived CDR1 and CDR2 are SEHNR and FQNEAQ (reference sequence). The CDR3 sequence is 18 residues long. V shed 1 base and J 4 bases; nucleotides not matched to a gene: 11. In nucleotides, the CDR3 is TGTGCCAGCAGCTTAGGGGGGGGCACTAGCGGGCTATACAATGAGCAGTTCTTC. Amino acid sequence: CASSLGGGTSGLYNEQFF.

This clone has only one observation. The chain carries TRBV5-6 and TRBJ1-1, with D possibly matching TRBD1 (6 bases). Germline V gene sequence: CDR1 SGHDT, CDR2 YYEEEE. The CDR3 extends over 15 amino acids. Trimming removed 3 bases at V and 0 bases at J, with 12 bases between. The CDR3 sequence: CASSSRTDMNTEAFF. The DNA for the CDR3 is TGTGCCAGCAGCTCACGGACAGACATGAACACTGAAGCTTTCTTT. Full variable domain (remainder filled in from reference TRBV5-6 and TRBJ1-1): DAGVTQSPTHLIKTRGQQVTLRCSPKSGHDTVSWYQQALGQGPQFIFQYYEEEERQRGNFPDRFSGHQFPNYSSELNVNALLLGDSALYLCASSSRTDMNTEAFFGQGTRLTVV.

The chain employs TRBV11-2 and TRBJ2-7; 7 bases match TRBD2. CDR3 size: 16 residues. Looked up from germline, CDR1 is SGHAT and CDR2 is FQNNGV. The V segment lost 5 bases and the J segment 7 bases; nucleotides outside the gene matches: 17. CDR3 sequence reads: CASSRRRDYQAGEQYF. CDR3 DNA sequence: TGTGCCAGCAGCCGAAGAAGGGACTATCAGGCAGGAGAGCAGTACTTC.

The rearrangement uses TRBV5-1 and TRBJ2-1; tentatively, D is TRBD1 (7 bases). Germline CDR1 SGHRS, CDR2 YFSETQ. Trimming took off 5 bases at V and 7 bases at J, with 16 bases between the two ends. The CDR3 contains 14 residues. For the CDR3, the DNA is TGCGCCAGCAGGATCGCCCCAGGGGGGAATGAGCAGTTCTTC. It yields the protein CASRIAPGGNEQFF.

The chain recombines TRBV15 with TRBJ2-7; 8 nucleotides agree with TRBD2. The CDR3 has 15 amino acids. Germline V gives CDR1 LNHNV, CDR2 YYDKDF (reference sequence). Trimming took 5 bases from V and 3 from J; bases not matched to a gene: 9. The CDR3 sequence: CATSATGSGGYEQYF. CDR3 DNA: TGTGCCACCAGCGCCACGGGCAGCGGGGGCTACGAGCAGTACTTC.

The J gene is TRBJ1-5, the V gene TRBV7-9, with a weak D call TRBD1 (6 bases). The V and J ends lost 5 bases and 1 base respectively, with 15 bases between them. This CDR3 spans 16 amino acids. Germline-derived CDR1 and CDR2 are SEHNR and FQNEAQ (reference sequence). The CDR3 region is CASSPDRTPSNQPQHF. CDR3 nucleotide sequence: TGTGCCAGCAGCCCAGACAGGACCCCGAGCAATCAGCCCCAGCATTTT.

With respect to this clone: The same CDR3 also results from other DNA sequences found in this sample. The V call is TRBV7-9, the J call TRBJ1-1, with TRBD1 as a possible D gene (5 bases). The CDR3 loop spans 13 amino acids. Trimming removed 3 bases at V and 1 base at J, with 6 bases between. The germline gives CDR1 SEHNR, CDR2 FQNEAQ (reference sequence). CDR3 amino acids: CASSLTENTEAFF. Written as DNA, the CDR3 is TGTGCCAGCAGCTTGACAGAGAACACTGAAGCTTTCTTT.

J is TRBJ1-1 and V is TRBV5-5; D is possibly TRBD1 (5 bases). In germline, CDR1 is SGHKS, CDR2 YYEKEE (reference sequence). The V gene lost 6 bases and the J gene lost 10 bases, with 13 bases spanning the gap. The CDR3 spans 11 residues. CDR3 protein: CASNWGEGAFF. In DNA form, the CDR3 reads TGTGCCAGCAACTGGGGGGAAGGAGCTTTCTTT.

This clone was picked up one time. The rearrangement joins TRBV7-8 to TRBJ2-7; possible D gene TRBD2, 6 bases. The germline CDR1 and CDR2 sequences are SGHVS and FQNEAQ. The CDR3 sequence is 17 residues long. V lost 5 bases and J 2 bases, leaving 22 bases between the germline ends. The CDR3 bases are TGTGCCAGCAGCGCCGCTCCTGGGTGGGGGGAAACCTACGAGCAGTACTTC. Translated: CASSAAPGWGETYEQYF. Using reference TRBV7-8 and TRBJ2-7 for the parts outside the CDR3, the full variable domain is GAGVSQSPRYKVAKRGQDVALRCDPISGHVSLFWYQQALGQGPEFLTYFQNEAQLDKSGLPSDRFFAERPEGSVSTLKIQRTQQEDSAVYLCASSAAPGWGETYEQYFGPGTRLTVT.

The rearrangement links TRBV18 to TRBJ1-6, with D hard to call. The germline CDR1 and CDR2 sequences are KGHSH and LQKENI. The V end was cut by 3 bases, the J end by 9 bases, with 9 bases between. The CDR3 runs 13 residues. CDR3: CASSPDSGSPLHF. The CDR3 nucleotides are TGTGCCAGCTCACCGGACTCGGGTTCACCCCTCCACTTT.

The V and J genes are TRBV5-4 and TRBJ2-1; no definite D call. CDR3 length: 12 amino acids. Looked up from germline, CDR1 is SGHNT and CDR2 is YYREEE (reference sequence). V dropped 0 bases and J dropped 7 bases, with 5 bases sitting between them. This chain's CDR3 is CASSLVRNEQFF. CDR3 nucleotides: TGTGCCAGCAGCTTGGTTCGGAATGAGCAGTTCTTC.

This chain links TRBV18 with TRBJ2-1, with 8 bases aligning to TRBD2. CDR3 length equals 17 residues. Per the germline V gene, CDR1 is KGHSH and CDR2 is LQKENI. Trimming took 3 bases from V and 1 from J; bases not matched to a gene: 8. The CDR3 coding sequence is TGTGCCAGCTCACCCCCGAGTCCGGGGGGGTCCTACAATGAGCAGTTCTTC. It is translated as CASSPPSPGGSYNEQFF.

In this sample, this clone turned up once. The chain couples TRBV5-6 to TRBJ1-6, with TRBD1 as a possible D gene (5 bases). CDR3 length equals 13 residues. Germline CDR1 and CDR2: SGHDT and YYEEEE. Trimming shortened V by 1 base and J by 9 bases, and 8 bases separated the two germline ends. The DNA of the CDR3 is TGTGCCAGCAGCTTGCAGGACACTTCACCCCTCCACTTT. Translating it yields CASSLQDTSPLHF. The full variable domain, with the rest looked up from reference TRBV5-6 and TRBJ1-6, is DAGVTQSPTHLIKTRGQQVTLRCSPKSGHDTVSWYQQALGQGPQFIFQYYEEEERQRGNFPDRFSGHQFPNYSSELNVNALLLGDSALYLCASSLQDTSPLHFGNGTRLTVT.